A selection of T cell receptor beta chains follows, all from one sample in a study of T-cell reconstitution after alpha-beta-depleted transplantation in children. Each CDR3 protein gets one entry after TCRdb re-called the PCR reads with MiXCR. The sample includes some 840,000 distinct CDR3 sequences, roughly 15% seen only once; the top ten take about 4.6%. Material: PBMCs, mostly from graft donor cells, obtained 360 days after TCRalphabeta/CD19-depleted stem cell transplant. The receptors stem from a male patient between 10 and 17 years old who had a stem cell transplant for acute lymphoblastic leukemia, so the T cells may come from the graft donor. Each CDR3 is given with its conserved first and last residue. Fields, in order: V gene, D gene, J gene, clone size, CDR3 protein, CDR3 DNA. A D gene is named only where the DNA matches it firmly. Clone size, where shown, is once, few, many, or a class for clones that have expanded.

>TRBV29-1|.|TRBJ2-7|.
CSVGVGRGQYF
TGCAGCGTTGGGGTCGGCCGGGGGCAGTACTTC
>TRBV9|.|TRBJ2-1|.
CASSVVGVRDEQFF
TGTGCCAGCAGCGTAGTCGGCGTTCGCGATGAGCAGTTCTTC
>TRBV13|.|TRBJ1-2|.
CASSGDTYNYGYTF
TGTGCCAGCAGTGGGGACACCTATAACTATGGCTACACCTTC
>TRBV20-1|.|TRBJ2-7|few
CSAKHSYEQYF
TGCAGTGCTAAACATTCCTACGAGCAGTACTTC
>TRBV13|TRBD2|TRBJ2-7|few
CASSPGLAVIFGYEQYF
TGTGCCAGCAGCCCGGGACTAGCAGTAATCTTCGGCTACGAGCAGTACTTC
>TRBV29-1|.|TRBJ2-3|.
CSVRQSSTDTQYF
TGCAGCGTTAGACAGTCAAGCACAGATACGCAGTATTTT
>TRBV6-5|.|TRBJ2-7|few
CASSYSLATEAYEQYF
TGTGCCAGCAGTTACTCTTTGGCGACCGAGGCCTACGAGCAGTACTTC
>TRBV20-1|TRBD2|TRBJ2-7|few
CSARTQAGATYEQYF
TGCAGTGCCAGAACCCAGGCGGGAGCGACTTACGAGCAGTACTTC
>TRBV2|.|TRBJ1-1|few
CASSESGGNTEAFF
TGTGCCAGCAGTGAATCTGGGGGTAACACTGAAGCTTTCTTT
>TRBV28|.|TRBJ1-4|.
CASSFGGSNEKLFF
TGTGCCAGCAGTTTTGGCGGTTCTAATGAAAAACTGTTTTTT
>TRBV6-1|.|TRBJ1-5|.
CASSPGTINDQPQHF
TGTGCCAGCAGCCCAGGGACAATTAACGATCAGCCCCAGCATTTT
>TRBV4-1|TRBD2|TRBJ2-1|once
CASSQPGLAANEQFF
TGCGCCAGCAGCCAGCCGGGACTAGCGGCCAATGAGCAGTTCTTC
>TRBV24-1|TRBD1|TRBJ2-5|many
CATSDAGQGQETQYF
TGTGCCACCAGTGATGCTGGACAGGGCCAAGAGACCCAGTACTTC
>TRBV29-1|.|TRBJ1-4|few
CSVAPRVGTNEKLFF
TGCAGCGTTGCCCCTCGGGTCGGAACTAATGAAAAACTGTTTTTT
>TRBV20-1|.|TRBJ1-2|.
CSAMSRGNYGYTF
TGCAGTGCTATGAGTAGGGGGAACTATGGCTACACCTTC
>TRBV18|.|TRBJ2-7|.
CASSPWHTKGRGSSIYEQYF
TGTGCCAGCTCACCGTGGCACACGAAGGGGAGAGGAAGTTCTATCTACGAGCAGTACTTC
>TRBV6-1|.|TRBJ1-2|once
CASSGRGGTNYGYTF
TGTGCCAGCAGTGGACGTGGCGGGACTAACTATGGCTACACCTTC
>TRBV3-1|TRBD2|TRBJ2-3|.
CASSQGTSADTQYF
TGTGCCAGCAGCCAGGGGACTAGCGCAGATACGCAGTATTTT
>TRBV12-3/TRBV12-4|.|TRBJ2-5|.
CASSLGAKGTQYF
TGTGCCAGCAGTTTGGGGGCGAAGGGGACCCAGTACTTC
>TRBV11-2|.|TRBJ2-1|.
CASSLNRGWGRNYNEQFF
TGTGCCAGCAGCTTAAATCGGGGTTGGGGGCGGAACTACAATGAGCAGTTCTTC
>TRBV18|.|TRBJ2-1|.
CASSPPWREGPYNEQFF
TGTGCCAGCTCACCACCGTGGCGGGAAGGCCCCTACAATGAGCAGTTCTTC
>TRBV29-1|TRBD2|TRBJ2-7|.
CSVPSGSNEQYF
TGCAGCGTTCCTAGCGGGAGTAACGAGCAGTACTTC
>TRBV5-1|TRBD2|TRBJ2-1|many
CASTGTSGSYNEQFF
TGCGCCAGCACCGGGACTAGCGGTTCCTACAATGAGCAGTTCTTC
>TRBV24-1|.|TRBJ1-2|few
CATSDSGYNYGYTF
TGTGCCACCAGTGACTCAGGGTATAACTATGGCTACACCTTC
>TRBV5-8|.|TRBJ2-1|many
CASSQWGVNEQFF
TGTGCCAGCAGCCAATGGGGGGTCAATGAGCAGTTCTTC